This T cell receptor (beta chain) was observed in a study of T cell changes during pregnancy in multiple sclerosis. The CDR3 is 15 amino acids. Germline trimming cut 3 bases from V and 5 bases from J; bases unmatched to any gene: 6. CDR1 is LGHNA and CDR2 is YNFKEQ in the germline V gene. This table comes from immunoSEQ multiplex PCR, and its TCRdb copy is limited to in-frame clones, with some not included. The repertoire holds over 40,000 clones, around 93% seen once, with 2.2% in the top ten. V is TRBV4-2 and J is TRBJ2-1; TRBD2 aligns across 8 bases. The TCR was taken from a female donor with multiple sclerosis, enrolled in a pregnancy study. Sequenced here: peripheral blood, sampled in the third trimester of pregnancy. The CDR3 DNA follows: TGTGCCAGCAGCCACCCAGAGCGGGAGCACAATGAGCAGTTCTTC. The encoded protein is CASSHPEREHNEQFF.